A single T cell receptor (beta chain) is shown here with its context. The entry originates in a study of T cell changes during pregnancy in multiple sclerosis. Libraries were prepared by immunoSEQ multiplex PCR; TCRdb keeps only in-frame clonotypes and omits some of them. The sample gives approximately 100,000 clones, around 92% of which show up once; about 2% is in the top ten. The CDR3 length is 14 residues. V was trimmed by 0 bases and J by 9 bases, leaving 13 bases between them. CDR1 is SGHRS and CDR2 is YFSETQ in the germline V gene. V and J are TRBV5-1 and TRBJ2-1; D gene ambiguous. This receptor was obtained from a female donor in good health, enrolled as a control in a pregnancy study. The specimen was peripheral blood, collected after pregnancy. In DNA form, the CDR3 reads TGCGCCAGCAGCTTGGCCTCTCCGGTCGGTGAGCAGTTCTTC. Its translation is CASSLASPVGEQFF.